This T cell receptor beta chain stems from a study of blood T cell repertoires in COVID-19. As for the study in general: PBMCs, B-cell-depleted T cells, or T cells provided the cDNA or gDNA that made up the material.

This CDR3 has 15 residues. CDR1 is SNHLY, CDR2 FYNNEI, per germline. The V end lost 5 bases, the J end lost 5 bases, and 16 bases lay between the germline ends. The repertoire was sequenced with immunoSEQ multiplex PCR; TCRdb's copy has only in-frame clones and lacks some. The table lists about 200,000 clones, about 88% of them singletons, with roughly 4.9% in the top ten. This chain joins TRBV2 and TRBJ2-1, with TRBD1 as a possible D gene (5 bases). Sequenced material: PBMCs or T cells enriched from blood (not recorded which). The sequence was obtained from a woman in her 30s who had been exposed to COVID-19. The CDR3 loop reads CASSPLAGLDNEQFF. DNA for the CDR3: TGTGCCAGCAGTCCCTTGGCAGGGTTGGACAATGAGCAGTTCTTC.